This T cell receptor beta chain stems from a study of blood T cell repertoires in COVID-19. Whole-study context: Samples taken during acute and convalescent COVID-19 were collected in the United States, Italy and Spain. Sample material is recorded as cDNA or gDNA derived from T cells, B-cell-depleted T cells, or PBMCs.

The CDR3 is made up of 14 amino acids. Germline lookup yields CDR1 SGHDT and CDR2 YYEEEE. The germline V and J ends were trimmed by 0 bases and 5 bases, with 11 bases remaining between them. Per the study methods: It was from reference gene primer amplification that nucleated cell counts were estimated. Libraries were prepared by immunoSEQ multiplex PCR; TCRdb keeps only in-frame clonotypes and omits some of them. D and trimming come from the DNA, and the V and J calls and clone size come from that table. The sample has about 230,000 clones, approximately 80% seen once; the top ten hold about 7.4%. The V gene is TRBV5-6, the J gene TRBJ1-1; D is ambiguous. Sequencing was performed on peripheral blood. This TCR was recovered from a woman in her forties or fifties with acute or convalescent COVID-19. This chain's CDR3 is CASSLGATGTEAFF. DNA for the CDR3: TGTGCCAGCAGCTTGGGGGCCACGGGGACTGAAGCTTTCTTT.